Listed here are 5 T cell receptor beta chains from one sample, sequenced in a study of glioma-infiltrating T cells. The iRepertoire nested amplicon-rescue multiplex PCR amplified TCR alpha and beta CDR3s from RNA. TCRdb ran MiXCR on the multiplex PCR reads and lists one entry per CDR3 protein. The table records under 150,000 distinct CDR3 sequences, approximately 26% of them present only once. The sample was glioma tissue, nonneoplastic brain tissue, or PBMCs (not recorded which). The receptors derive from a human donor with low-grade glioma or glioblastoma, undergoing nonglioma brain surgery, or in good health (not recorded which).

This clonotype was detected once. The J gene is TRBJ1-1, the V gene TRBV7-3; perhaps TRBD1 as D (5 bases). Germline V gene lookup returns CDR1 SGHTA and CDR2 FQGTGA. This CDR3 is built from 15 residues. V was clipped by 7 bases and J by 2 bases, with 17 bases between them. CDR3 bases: TGTGCCAGCACCGGAACCAGGACAAACAACACTGAAGCTTTCTTT. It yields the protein CASTGTRTNNTEAFF.

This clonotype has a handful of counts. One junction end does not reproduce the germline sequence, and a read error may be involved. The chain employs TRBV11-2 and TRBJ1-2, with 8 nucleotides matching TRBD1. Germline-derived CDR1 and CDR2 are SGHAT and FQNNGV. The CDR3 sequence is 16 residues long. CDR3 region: CASSLGPDRVTYGYTF. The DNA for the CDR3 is TGTGCCAGCAGTTTAGGCCCGGACAGGGTGACTTATGGCTACACCTTC.

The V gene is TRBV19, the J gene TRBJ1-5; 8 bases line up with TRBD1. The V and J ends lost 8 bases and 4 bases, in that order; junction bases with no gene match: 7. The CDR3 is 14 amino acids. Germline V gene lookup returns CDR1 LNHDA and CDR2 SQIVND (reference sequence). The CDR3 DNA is TGTGCCAGTGCCCCGACAGGGGTGAATCAGCCCCAGCATTTT. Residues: CASAPTGVNQPQHF.

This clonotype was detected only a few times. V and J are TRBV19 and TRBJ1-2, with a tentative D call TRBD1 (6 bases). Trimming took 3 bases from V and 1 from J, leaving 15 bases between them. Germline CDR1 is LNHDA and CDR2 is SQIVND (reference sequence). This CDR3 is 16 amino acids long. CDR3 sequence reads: CASSIAGDGGNYGYTF. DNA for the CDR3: TGTGCCAGTAGTATCGCAGGGGATGGTGGTAACTATGGCTACACCTTC.

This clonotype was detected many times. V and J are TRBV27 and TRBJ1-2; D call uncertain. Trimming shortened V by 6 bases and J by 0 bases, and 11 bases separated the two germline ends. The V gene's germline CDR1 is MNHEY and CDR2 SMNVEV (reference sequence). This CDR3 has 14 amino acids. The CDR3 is CASREGQPNYGYTF. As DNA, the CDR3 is TGTGCCAGCAGAGAAGGGCAGCCTAACTATGGCTACACCTTC.